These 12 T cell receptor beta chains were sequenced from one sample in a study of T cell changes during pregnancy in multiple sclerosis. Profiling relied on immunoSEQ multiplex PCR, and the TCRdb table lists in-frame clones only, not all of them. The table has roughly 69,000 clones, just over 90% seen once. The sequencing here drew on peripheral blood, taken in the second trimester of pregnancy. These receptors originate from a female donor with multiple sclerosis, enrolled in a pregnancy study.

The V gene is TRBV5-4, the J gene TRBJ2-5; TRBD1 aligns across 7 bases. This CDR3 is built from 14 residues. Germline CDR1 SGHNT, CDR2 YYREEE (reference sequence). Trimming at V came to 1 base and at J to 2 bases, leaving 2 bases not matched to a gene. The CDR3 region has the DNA TGTGCCAGCAGCTTGCAGACAGGGCAAGAGACCCAGTACTTC. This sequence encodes CASSLQTGQETQYF.

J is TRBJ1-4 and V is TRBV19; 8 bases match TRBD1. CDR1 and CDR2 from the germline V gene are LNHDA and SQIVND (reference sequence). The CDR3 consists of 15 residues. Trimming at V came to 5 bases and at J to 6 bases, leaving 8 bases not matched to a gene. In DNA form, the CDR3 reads TGTGCCAGTAGTGGAAGGACAGGGAGACATGAAAAACTGTTTTTT. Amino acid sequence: CASSGRTGRHEKLFF.

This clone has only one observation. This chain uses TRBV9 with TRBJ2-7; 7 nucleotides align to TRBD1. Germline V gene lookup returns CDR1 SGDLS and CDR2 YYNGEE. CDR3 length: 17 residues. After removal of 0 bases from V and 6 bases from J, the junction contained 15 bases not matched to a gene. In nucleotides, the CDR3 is TGTGCCAGCAGCGTAGGCAAGGGGAAGGGAAAGGGGGCCGAGCAGTACTTC. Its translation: CASSVGKGKGKGAEQYF.

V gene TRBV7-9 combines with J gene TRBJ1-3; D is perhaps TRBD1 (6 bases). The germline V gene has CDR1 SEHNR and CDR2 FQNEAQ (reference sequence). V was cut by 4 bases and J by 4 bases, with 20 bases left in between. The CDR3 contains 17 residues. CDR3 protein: CASSSTMATGTGNTIYF. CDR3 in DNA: TGTGCCAGCAGCTCAACCATGGCAACCGGGACAGGAAACACCATATATTTT.

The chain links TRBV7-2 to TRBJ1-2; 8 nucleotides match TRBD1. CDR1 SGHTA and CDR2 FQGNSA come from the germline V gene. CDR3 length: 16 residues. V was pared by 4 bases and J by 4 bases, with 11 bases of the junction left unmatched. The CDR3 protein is CASSSRSTGEGYGYTF. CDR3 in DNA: TGTGCCAGCAGCTCCCGCTCGACAGGGGAGGGCTATGGCTACACCTTC.

The CDR3 DNA is TGCAGCGTTGAGGTCGCAGCGCAAGGGGCCAACGTCCTGACTTTC. Its translation: CSVEVAAQGANVLTF. The J gene is TRBJ2-6, the V gene TRBV29-1; no definite D call. Trimming pared 3 bases from V and 4 bases from J, leaving 13 bases between. The CDR3 spans 15 residues. CDR1 is SQVTM and CDR2 is ANQGSEA in the germline V gene.

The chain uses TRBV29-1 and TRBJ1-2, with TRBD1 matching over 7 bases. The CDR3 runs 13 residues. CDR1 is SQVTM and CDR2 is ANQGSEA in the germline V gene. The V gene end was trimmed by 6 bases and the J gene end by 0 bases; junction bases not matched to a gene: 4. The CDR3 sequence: CSVIGGPNYGYTF. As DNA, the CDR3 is TGCAGCGTGATAGGGGGCCCTAACTATGGCTACACCTTC.

CDR3 residues: CASSYSNRAYEQYF. In DNA form, the CDR3 reads TGTGCCAGCAGTTACTCCAACAGGGCCTACGAGCAGTACTTC. The V call is TRBV6-6, the J call TRBJ2-7, with a possible D match to TRBD1 (6 bases). Germline V gene data show CDR1 as MNHNY and CDR2 as SVGAGI (reference sequence). V was trimmed by 0 bases and J by 2 bases, leaving 8 bases between them. CDR3 length: 14 residues.

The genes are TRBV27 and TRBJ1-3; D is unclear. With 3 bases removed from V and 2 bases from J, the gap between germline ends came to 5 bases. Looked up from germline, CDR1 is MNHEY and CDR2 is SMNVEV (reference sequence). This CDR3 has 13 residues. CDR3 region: CASSFSAGNTIYF. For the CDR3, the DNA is TGTGCCAGCAGTTTCTCGGCTGGAAACACCATATATTTT.

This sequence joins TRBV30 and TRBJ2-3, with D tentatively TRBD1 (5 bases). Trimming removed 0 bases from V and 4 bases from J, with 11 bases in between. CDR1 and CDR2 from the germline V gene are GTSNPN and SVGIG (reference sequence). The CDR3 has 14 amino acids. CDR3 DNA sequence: TGTGCCTGGAGTGTACTGACAGTTGCAGATACGCAGTATTTT. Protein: CAWSVLTVADTQYF. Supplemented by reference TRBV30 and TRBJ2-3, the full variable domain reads SQTIHQWPATLVQPVGSPLSLECTVEGTSNPNLYWYRQAAGRGLQLLFYSVGIGQISSEVPQNLSASRPQDRQFILSSKKLLLSDSGFYLCAWSVLTVADTQYFGPGTRLTVL.

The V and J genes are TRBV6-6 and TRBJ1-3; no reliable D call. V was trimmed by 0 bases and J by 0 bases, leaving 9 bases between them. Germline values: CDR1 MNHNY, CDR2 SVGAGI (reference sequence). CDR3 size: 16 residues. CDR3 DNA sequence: TGTGCCAGCAGTTACTCGTATCCGGGCTCTGGAAACACCATATATTTT. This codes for CASSYSYPGSGNTIYF.

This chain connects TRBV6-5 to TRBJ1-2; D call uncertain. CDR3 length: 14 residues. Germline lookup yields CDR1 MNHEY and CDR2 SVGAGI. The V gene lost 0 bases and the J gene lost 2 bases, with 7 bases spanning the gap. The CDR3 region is CASSYSVVNYGYTF. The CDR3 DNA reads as TGTGCCAGCAGTTACTCCGTAGTGAACTATGGCTACACCTTC.